These 21 T cell receptor beta chains came from one sample sequenced in a study of identical twins. TCRdb re-derived calls from the 5' RACE reads in MiXCR, one entry per CDR3 protein. In the table there are about 460,000 distinct CDR3 sequences, 12% to 15% of which are singletons. The same data also went into a second study, on yellow fever vaccine responses in identical twins.

Sequencing used CD4+ T cells sorted from blood. Receptors originate from a woman aged 18-29 years in good health.

This clonotype has more than one count but fewer than ten. The rearrangement joins TRBV6-5 to TRBJ2-7; TRBD1 matches 7 bases. The germline CDR1 and CDR2 sequences are MNHEY and SVGAGI. The CDR3 spans 14 residues. The V segment lost 2 bases and the J segment 7 bases; nucleotides outside the gene matches: 8. The CDR3 nucleotides are TGTGCCAGCAGTTACATCGGCCCAGGGGGTGAGCAGTACTTC. Protein product: CASSYIGPGGEQYF.

This clonotype was found many times. This chain joins TRBV29-1 and TRBJ2-1; TRBD2 might be the D (5 bases). Germline CDR1 SQVTM, CDR2 ANQGSEA. V dropped 2 bases and J dropped 3 bases, with 11 bases sitting between them. The CDR3 is 14 residues long. In nucleotides, the CDR3 is TGCAGCGTTGAACGGGGAGAAGGCTACAATGAGCAGTTCTTC. Protein sequence: CSVERGEGYNEQFF.

This chain joins TRBV27 and TRBJ2-3; D unclear. V lost 2 bases and J 5 bases, leaving 8 bases between the germline ends. Germline CDR1 MNHEY, CDR2 SMNVEV (reference sequence). The CDR3 runs 13 residues. DNA for the CDR3: TGTGCCAGCAGTTTAAAACGAGGAGATACGCAGTATTTT. Translation: CASSLKRGDTQYF.

V usage is TRBV5-6 and J usage is TRBJ2-7, with TRBD1 matching 8 bases. V lost 4 bases to trimming and J lost 5 bases; unmatched junction nucleotides: 11. The V gene's germline CDR1 is SGHDT and CDR2 YYEEEE. There are 15 residues in the CDR3. This chain's CDR3 is CASSLYWTGMDEQYF. The CDR3 bases are TGTGCCAGCAGCCTATATTGGACAGGGATGGACGAGCAGTACTTC.

The CDR3 DNA follows: TGCAGTGCCAACAAACGCCAGGGAAACACCGGGGAGCTGTTTTTT. Amino acids: CSANKRQGNTGELFF. The J gene is TRBJ2-2, the V gene TRBV20-1, with D possibly TRBD1 on 5 matching bases. Germline CDR1 DFQATT, CDR2 SNEGSKA (reference sequence). The V and J ends lost 6 bases and 2 bases respectively, with 16 bases between them. The CDR3 sequence is 15 residues long.

The rearrangement links TRBV27 to TRBJ2-2; the D is unclear. Germline V gives CDR1 MNHEY, CDR2 SMNVEV (reference sequence). CDR3 size: 18 residues. Between the trimmed V and J ends, which lost 5 bases and 0 bases, there was a span of 19 bases. As DNA, the CDR3 is TGTGCCAGCAGTCGGAAAGCAGGATCTTGGGCGAACACCGGGGAGCTGTTTTTT. Translated, it gives CASSRKAGSWANTGELFF.

As DNA, the CDR3 is TGTGCCAGCAGCTTAGGGGCAGGCGACACCGGGGAGCTGTTTTTT. Its protein is CASSLGAGDTGELFF. The chain combines TRBV7-6 with TRBJ2-2; D gene unclear. Germline V gene sequence: CDR1 SGHVS, CDR2 FNYEAQ. The CDR3 sequence is 15 residues long. V lost 1 base and J lost 3, with 9 bases in between.

This clonotype was counted between two and nine times. The chain recombines TRBV11-2 with TRBJ2-2; no definite D call. V lost 4 bases, J lost 1 base, and 13 bases lay in between. The germline CDR1 and CDR2 sequences are SGHAT and FQNNGV. The CDR3 extends over 16 amino acids. CDR3 protein: CASSSPMGQNTGELFF. The CDR3 region has the DNA TGTGCCAGCAGCTCCCCGATGGGCCAGAACACCGGGGAGCTGTTTTTT.

The chain links TRBV9 to TRBJ2-3; 15 nucleotides agree with TRBD2. Germline CDR1 and CDR2: SGDLS and YYNGEE. This CDR3 has 17 amino acids. V gave up 4 bases and J gave up 4 bases; unmatched junction bases: 7. The CDR3: CASSPRTSGGVSDTQYF. CDR3 bases: TGTGCCAGCAGCCCCCGGACTAGCGGGGGGGTATCAGATACGCAGTATTTT.

This clonotype occurred a few times. V usage is TRBV6-6 and J usage is TRBJ1-3; 8 bases are a match to TRBD1. Trimming at V came to 8 bases and at J to 2 bases, leaving 2 bases not matched to a gene. Germline lookup yields CDR1 MNHNY and CDR2 SVGAGI (reference sequence). The CDR3 contains 13 residues. The DNA for the CDR3 is TGTGCCAGCGAACAGGGGGCTGGAAACACCATATATTTT. It yields the protein CASEQGAGNTIYF.

The chain employs TRBV27 and TRBJ2-7, with 7 bases aligning to TRBD2. CDR3 size: 16 residues. Germline-derived CDR1 and CDR2 are MNHEY and SMNVEV (reference sequence). With 2 bases clipped from V and 1 base from J, the junction kept 8 bases outside the gene matches. CDR3: CASSLLGRATSYEQYF. CDR3 nucleotides: TGTGCCAGCAGTTTACTTGGGAGGGCCACGTCCTACGAGCAGTACTTC.

About this clonotype: Mismatch with germline at one junction end may stem from a read error. This chain links TRBV5-1 with TRBJ2-3, with D perhaps given as TRBD1 or TRBD2 (6 bases each). Germline V gene lookup returns CDR1 SGHRS and CDR2 YFSETQ. CDR3 length equals 14 residues. The CDR3 loop is CASSFGKGGDTLYF. The CDR3 DNA is TGCGCCAGCAGCTTCGGTAAGGGGGGAGATACGCTGTATTTT. Drawing the rest from reference TRBV5-1 and TRBJ2-3, the complete variable domain is KAGVTQTPRYLIKTRGQQVTLSCSPISGHRSVSWYQQTPGQGLQFLFEYFSETQRNKGNFPGRFSGRQFSNSRSEMNVSTLELGDSALYLCASSFGKGGDTLYFGPGTRLTVL.

This clonotype occurred many times. The gene calls are TRBV29-1 and TRBJ2-7; 8 bases align to TRBD2. The CDR3 is 14 residues long. V lost 4 bases and J lost 1; bases outside the gene matches: 6. Germline CDR1 and CDR2: SQVTM and ANQGSEA. The CDR3 loop reads CSVAKRGPSYEQYF. CDR3 coding DNA: TGCAGCGTTGCTAAGCGGGGGCCGTCCTACGAGCAGTACTTC.

In this sample, this clonotype turned up many times. The DNA for the CDR3 is TGCGCCAGCAGCCAAGATCTAGGGAGAACCGGTGAGCAGTTCTTC. Amino acids: CASSQDLGRTGEQFF. The rearrangement links TRBV4-3 to TRBJ2-1, with D perhaps matching TRBD2 (5 bases). Germline loops: CDR1 LGHNA, CDR2 YSLEER. Trimming pared 0 bases from V and 9 bases from J, leaving 15 bases between. The CDR3 sequence is 15 residues long.

The chain links TRBV28 to TRBJ2-7, with 7 bases identical to TRBD1. This CDR3 is built from 10 residues. V was pared by 4 bases and J by 12 bases, with 3 bases of the junction left unmatched. Germline CDR1 and CDR2: MDHEN and SYDVKM. CDR3 nucleotide sequence: TGTGCCAGCAGTTCCCGGGACAGGTACTTC. Residues: CASSSRDRYF. The variable domain in full, with the rest retrieved from reference TRBV28 and TRBJ2-7, is DVKVTQSSRYLVKRTGEKVFLECVQDMDHENMFWYRQDPGLGLRLIYFSYDVKMKEKGDIPEGYSVSREKKERFSLILESASTNQTSMYLCASSSRDRYFGPGTRLTVT.

The J gene is TRBJ2-1, the V gene TRBV20-1; TRBD2 agrees at 14 bases. CDR1 and CDR2 (germline): DFQATT, SNEGSKA (reference sequence). The CDR3 length is 17 residues. V lost 0 bases to trimming and J lost 6 bases; unmatched junction nucleotides: 7. CDR3 in amino acids: CSARDPGLAGAVNEQFF. The CDR3 coding sequence is TGCAGTGCTAGAGACCCGGGACTAGCGGGGGCCGTCAATGAGCAGTTCTTC.

DNA for the CDR3: TGTGCCAGCAGTTACGGGCAGGGGGTACTAGCGGGATATAATGAGCAGTTCTTC. Translated, it gives CASSYGQGVLAGYNEQFF. This chain links TRBV6-2 or TRBV6-3 with TRBJ2-1; TRBD2 aligns across 10 bases. CDR3 length: 18 residues. The ends lost 2 bases at V and 7 bases at J; junction bases unmatched: 14. In germline, CDR1 is MNHEY, CDR2 SVGEGT.

The sample holds a few counts of this clonotype. The chain is built from TRBV2 and TRBJ1-6; D is unclear. The germline V gene encodes CDR1 SNHLY and CDR2 FYNNEI. V shed 1 base and J shed 6 bases, with 10 bases lying between them. This CDR3 is 15 amino acids long. CDR3 coding DNA: TGTGCCAGCAGTGAAGATCTGTTAATTAATTCACCCCTCCACTTT. Translation: CASSEDLLINSPLHF.

In its sample, this clonotype was seen a few times. The genes are TRBV27 and TRBJ2-6; D possibly corresponds to TRBD1 (6 bases). Germline lookup yields CDR1 MNHEY and CDR2 SMNVEV (reference sequence). The CDR3 consists of 18 residues. The germline V and J ends were trimmed by 7 bases and 0 bases, with 19 bases remaining between them. CDR3 region: CASTETRQVISGANVLTF. The CDR3 bases are TGTGCCAGCACCGAGACCCGACAGGTGATCTCTGGGGCCAACGTCCTGACTTTC.

V usage is TRBV28 and J usage is TRBJ2-5; the match to TRBD2 covers 14 bases. The germline V gene has CDR1 MDHEN and CDR2 SYDVKM. With 5 bases clipped from V and 5 bases from J, the junction kept 10 bases outside the gene matches. The CDR3 extends over 17 amino acids. CDR3: CASSAQGLAGAGETQYF. Here the CDR3 DNA reads TGTGCCAGCAGTGCACAGGGACTAGCGGGAGCTGGGGAGACCCAGTACTTC.

The chain joins TRBV10-3 to TRBJ2-3, with D possibly matching TRBD2 (6 bases). This CDR3 region has 13 residues. The germline CDR1 and CDR2 sequences are ENHRY and SYGVKD. With 10 bases removed from V and 5 bases from J, the gap between germline ends came to 16 bases. Written as DNA, the CDR3 is TGTGCCACCTCGACTAGTTTAGGAGATACGCAGTATTTT. This sequence encodes CATSTSLGDTQYF.